These 3 T cell receptor beta chains were sequenced from one sample in a study of T cells in Graves' hyperthyroidism and ophthalmopathy. Amplification of TCR beta CDR3 regions used RNA as the template. TCR CDR3 regions were first amplified by RT-PCR with HTBI primers. One entry per CDR3 protein, called by TCRdb with MiXCR from the multiplex PCR reads. The sample has around 690,000 distinct CDR3 sequences, about 18% seen once. Specimen: blood. Receptors were obtained from a man aged 45 to 65 with Graves' hyperthyroidism.

Ten or more counts support this clonotype. The CDR3 sequence: CAHRASGSYEQYF. CDR3 in DNA: TGTGCCCACCGGGCTAGCGGGAGCTACGAGCAGTACTTC. This chain links TRBV2 with TRBJ2-7; TRBD2 matches 10 bases. CDR3 length: 13 amino acids. Trimming cost V 11 bases and J 3 bases; bases outside gene matches: 7. The germline V gene encodes CDR1 SNHLY and CDR2 FYNNEI.

V is TRBV29-1 and J is TRBJ1-3; D is unresolved. The V gene lost 7 bases and the J gene lost 2 bases, with 12 bases spanning the gap. Germline CDR1 reads SQVTM; CDR2 reads ANQGSEA. This CDR3 is built from 13 residues. In DNA form, the CDR3 reads TGCAGCGCCCTCGACGGGACTGGAAACACCATATATTTT. Amino acids: CSALDGTGNTIYF.

This clonotype turned up a few times. The rearrangement uses TRBV10-3 and TRBJ1-2, with TRBD1 matching over 10 bases. V lost 3 bases, J lost 8 bases, and 6 bases stayed unmatched. This CDR3 region has 14 residues. Germline loops: CDR1 ENHRY, CDR2 SYGVKD. The CDR3 loop reads CAISEPDRGEGYTF. Here the CDR3 DNA reads TGTGCCATCAGTGAACCGGACAGGGGGGAGGGCTACACCTTC.